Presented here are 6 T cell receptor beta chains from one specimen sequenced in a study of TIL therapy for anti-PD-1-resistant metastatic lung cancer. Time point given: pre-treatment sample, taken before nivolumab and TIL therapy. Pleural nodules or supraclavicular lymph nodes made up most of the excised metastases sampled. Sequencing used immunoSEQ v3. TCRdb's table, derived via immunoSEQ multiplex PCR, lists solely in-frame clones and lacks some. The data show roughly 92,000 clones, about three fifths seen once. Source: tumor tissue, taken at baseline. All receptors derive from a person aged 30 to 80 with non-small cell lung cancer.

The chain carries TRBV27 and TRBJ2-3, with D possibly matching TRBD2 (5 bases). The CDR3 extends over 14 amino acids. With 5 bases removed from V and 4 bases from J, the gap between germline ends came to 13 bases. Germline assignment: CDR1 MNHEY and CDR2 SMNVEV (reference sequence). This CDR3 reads CASSVPGIPDTQYF. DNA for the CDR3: TGTGCCAGCAGTGTACCCGGGATCCCAGATACGCAGTATTTT.

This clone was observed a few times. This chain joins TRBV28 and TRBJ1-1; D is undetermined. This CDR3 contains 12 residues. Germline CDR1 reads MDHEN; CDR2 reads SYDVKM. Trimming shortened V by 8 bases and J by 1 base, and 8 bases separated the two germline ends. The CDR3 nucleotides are TGTGCCAGCTATGCGTGGAACACTGAAGCTTTCTTT. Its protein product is CASYAWNTEAFF.

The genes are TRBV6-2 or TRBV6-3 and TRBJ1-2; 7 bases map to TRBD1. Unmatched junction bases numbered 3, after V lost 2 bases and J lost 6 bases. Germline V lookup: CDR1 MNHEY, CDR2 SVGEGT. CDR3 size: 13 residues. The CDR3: CASSYGQVHGYTF. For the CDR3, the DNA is TGTGCCAGCAGTTACGGACAGGTTCATGGCTACACCTTC.

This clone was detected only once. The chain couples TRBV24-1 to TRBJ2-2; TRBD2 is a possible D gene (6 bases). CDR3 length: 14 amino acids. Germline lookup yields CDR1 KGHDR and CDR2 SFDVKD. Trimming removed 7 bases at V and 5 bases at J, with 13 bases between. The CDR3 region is CATRAPRGTGELFF. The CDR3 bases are TGTGCCACCAGAGCACCACGGGGGACCGGGGAGCTGTTTTTT.

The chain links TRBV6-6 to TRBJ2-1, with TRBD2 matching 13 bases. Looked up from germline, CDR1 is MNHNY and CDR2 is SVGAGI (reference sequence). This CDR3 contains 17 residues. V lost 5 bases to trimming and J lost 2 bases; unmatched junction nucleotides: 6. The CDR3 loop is CASSRRTSGSTYNEQFF. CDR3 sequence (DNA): TGTGCCAGCAGTCGGAGGACTAGCGGGAGCACCTACAATGAGCAGTTCTTC.

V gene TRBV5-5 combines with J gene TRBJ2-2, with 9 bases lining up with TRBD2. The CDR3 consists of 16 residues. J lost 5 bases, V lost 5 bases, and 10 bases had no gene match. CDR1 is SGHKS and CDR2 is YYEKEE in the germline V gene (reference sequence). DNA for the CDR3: TGTGCCAGCAGGCTGTCCCCGGGACTAGCAACCGGGGAGCTGTTTTTT. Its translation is CASRLSPGLATGELFF.